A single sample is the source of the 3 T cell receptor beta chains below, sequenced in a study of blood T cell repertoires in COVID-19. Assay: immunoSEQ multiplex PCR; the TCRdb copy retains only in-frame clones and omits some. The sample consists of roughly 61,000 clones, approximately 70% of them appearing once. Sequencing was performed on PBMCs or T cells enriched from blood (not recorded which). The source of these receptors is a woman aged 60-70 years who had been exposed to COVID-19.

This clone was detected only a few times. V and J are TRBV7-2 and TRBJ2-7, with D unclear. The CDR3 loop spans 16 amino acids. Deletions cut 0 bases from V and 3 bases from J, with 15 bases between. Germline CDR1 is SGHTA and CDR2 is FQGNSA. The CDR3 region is CASSLAQASLYYEQYF. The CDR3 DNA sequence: TGTGCCAGCAGCTTAGCCCAGGCCTCCCTCTACTACGAGCAGTACTTC.

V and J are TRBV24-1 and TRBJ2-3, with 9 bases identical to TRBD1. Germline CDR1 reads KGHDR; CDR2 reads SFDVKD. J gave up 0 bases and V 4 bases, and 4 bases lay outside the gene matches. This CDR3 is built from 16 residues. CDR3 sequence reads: CATSDPGTGSTDTQYF. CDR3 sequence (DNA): TGTGCCACCAGTGACCCCGGGACAGGGAGCACAGATACGCAGTATTTT.

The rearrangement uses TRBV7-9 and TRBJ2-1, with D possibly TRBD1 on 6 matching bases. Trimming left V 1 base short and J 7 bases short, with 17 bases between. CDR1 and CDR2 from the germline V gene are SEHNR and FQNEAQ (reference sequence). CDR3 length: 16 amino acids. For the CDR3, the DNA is TGTGCCAGCAGCTTAGGATCAGGGGTGGTAGTGAATGAGCAGTTCTTC. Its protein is CASSLGSGVVVNEQFF.